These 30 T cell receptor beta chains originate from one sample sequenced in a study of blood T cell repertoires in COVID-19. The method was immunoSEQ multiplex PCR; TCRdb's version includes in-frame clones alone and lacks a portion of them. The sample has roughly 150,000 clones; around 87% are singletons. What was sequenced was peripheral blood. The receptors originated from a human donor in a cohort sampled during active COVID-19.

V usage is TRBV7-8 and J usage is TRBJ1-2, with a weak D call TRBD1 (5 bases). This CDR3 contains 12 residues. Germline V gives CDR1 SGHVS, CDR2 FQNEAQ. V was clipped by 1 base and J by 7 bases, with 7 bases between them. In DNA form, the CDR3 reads TGTGCCAGCAGCTTAGGACAGCTTGGCTACACCTTC. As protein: CASSLGQLGYTF.

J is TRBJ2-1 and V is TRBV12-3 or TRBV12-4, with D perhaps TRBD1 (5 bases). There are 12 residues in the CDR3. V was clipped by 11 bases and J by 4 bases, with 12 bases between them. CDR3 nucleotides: TGTGCCTGTAGGGGAATATACAATGAGCAGTTCTTC. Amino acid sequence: CACRGIYNEQFF.

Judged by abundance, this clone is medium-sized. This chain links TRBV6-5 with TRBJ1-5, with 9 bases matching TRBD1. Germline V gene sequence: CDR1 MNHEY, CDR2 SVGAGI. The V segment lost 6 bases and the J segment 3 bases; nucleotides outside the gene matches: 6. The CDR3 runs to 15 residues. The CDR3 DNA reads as TGTGCCAGCAGACCCGGGACAGGGCTCAATCAGCCCCAGCATTTT. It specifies CASRPGTGLNQPQHF.

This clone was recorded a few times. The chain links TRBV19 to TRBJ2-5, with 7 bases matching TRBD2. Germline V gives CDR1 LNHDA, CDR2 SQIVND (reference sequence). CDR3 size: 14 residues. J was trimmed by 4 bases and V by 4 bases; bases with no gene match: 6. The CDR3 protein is CASSSAGVGETQYF. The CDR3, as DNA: TGTGCCAGTAGTAGTGCGGGAGTCGGAGAGACCCAGTACTTC.

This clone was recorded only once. CDR3 amino acids: CASSYPRVRNTGELFF. The CDR3 coding sequence is TGTGCCAGCAGTTACCCACGAGTAAGGAACACCGGGGAGCTGTTTTTT. The chain couples TRBV2 to TRBJ2-2; no definite D call. CDR1 and CDR2 from the germline V gene are SNHLY and FYNNEI. CDR3 length equals 16 residues. V gave up 5 bases and J gave up 1 base, with 14 bases separating them.

CDR3 sequence: CAWSVPRGGGGETQYF. In nucleotides, the CDR3 is TGTGCCTGGAGTGTACCTCGGGGGGGAGGTGGGGAGACCCAGTACTTC. This chain connects TRBV30 to TRBJ2-5; TRBD2 aligns across 8 bases. The CDR3 contains 16 residues. Germline values: CDR1 GTSNPN, CDR2 SVGIG (reference sequence). J gave up 5 bases and V 0 bases, and 11 bases lay outside the gene matches.

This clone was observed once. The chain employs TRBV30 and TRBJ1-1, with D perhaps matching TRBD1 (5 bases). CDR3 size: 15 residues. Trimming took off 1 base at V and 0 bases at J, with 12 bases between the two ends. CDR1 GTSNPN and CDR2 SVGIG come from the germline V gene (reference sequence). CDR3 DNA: TGTGCCTGGAGTGCCTCGATGACAGTGAACACTGAAGCTTTCTTT. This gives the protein CAWSASMTVNTEAFF.

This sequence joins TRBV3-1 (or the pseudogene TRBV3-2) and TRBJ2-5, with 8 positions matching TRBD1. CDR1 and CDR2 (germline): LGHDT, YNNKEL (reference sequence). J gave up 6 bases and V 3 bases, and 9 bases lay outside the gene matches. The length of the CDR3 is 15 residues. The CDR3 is CASSQGTGPQKTQYF. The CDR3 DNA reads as TGTGCCAGCAGCCAGGGGACAGGACCCCAGAAGACCCAGTACTTC.

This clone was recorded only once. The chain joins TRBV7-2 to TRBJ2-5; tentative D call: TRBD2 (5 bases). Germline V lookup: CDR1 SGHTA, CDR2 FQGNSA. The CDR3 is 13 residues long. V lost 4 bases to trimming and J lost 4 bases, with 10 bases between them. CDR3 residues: CASSYRRGETQYF. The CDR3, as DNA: TGTGCCAGCAGCTACCGTCGGGGAGAGACCCAGTACTTC.

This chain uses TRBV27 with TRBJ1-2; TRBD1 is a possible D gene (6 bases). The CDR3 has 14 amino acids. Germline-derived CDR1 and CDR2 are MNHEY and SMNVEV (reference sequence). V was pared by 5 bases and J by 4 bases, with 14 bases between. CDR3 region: CASSAIQGSYGYTF. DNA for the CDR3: TGTGCCAGCAGTGCGATACAGGGAAGCTATGGCTACACCTTC.

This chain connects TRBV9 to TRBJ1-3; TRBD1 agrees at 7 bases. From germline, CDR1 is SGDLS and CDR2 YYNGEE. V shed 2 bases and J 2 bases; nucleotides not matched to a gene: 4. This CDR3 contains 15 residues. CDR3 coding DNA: TGTGCCAGCAGCGTCACGACAGGGCCTGGAAACACCATATATTTT. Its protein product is CASSVTTGPGNTIYF.

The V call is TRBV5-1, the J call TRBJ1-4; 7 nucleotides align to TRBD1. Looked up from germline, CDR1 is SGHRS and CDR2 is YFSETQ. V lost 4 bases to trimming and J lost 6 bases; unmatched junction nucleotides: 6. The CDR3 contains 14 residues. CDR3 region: CASSTYRGDEKLFF. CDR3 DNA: TGCGCCAGCAGCACGTACAGGGGAGATGAAAAACTGTTTTTT.

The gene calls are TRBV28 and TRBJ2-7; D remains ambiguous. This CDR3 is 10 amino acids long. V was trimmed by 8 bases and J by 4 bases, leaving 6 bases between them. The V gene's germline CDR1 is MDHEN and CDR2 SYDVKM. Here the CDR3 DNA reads TGTGCCAGCGGTCTATACGAGCAGTACTTC. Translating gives CASGLYEQYF. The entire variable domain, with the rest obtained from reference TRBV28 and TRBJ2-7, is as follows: DVKVTQSSRYLVKRTGEKVFLECVQDMDHENMFWYRQDPGLGLRLIYFSYDVKMKEKGDIPEGYSVSREKKERFSLILESASTNQTSMYLCASGLYEQYFGPGTRLTVT.

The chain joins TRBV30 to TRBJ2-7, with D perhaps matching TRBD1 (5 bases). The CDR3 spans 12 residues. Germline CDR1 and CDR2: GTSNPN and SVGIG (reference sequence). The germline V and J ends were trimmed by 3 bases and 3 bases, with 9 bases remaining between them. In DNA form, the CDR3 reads TGTGCCTGGAGCACGACAGTCTACGAGCAGTACTTC. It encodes CAWSTTVYEQYF.

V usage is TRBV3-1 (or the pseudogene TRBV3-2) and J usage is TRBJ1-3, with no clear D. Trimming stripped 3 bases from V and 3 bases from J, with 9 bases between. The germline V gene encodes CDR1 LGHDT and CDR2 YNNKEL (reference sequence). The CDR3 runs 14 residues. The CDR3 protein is CASSQMEGGNTIYF. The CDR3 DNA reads TGTGCCAGCAGCCAGATGGAGGGTGGAAACACCATATATTTT.

CDR3 nucleotides: TGTGCCAGCAGCCCCACAGGGGAGAGTAATTCACCCCTCCACTTT. Protein: CASSPTGESNSPLHF. The rearrangement joins TRBV7-6 to TRBJ1-6, with 7 positions matching TRBD1. The CDR3 is 15 residues long. Per germline, CDR1 SGHVS and CDR2 FNYEAQ. Germline trimming cut 5 bases from V and 6 bases from J; bases unmatched to any gene: 7.

The CDR3 bases are TGCGCCAGCAGCTTGGTTGTCAGGGAGAACACTGAAGCTTTCTTT. Its translation is CASSLVVRENTEAFF. This rearrangement joins TRBV5-1 to TRBJ1-1; a weak D match, TRBD1 (5 bases). Deletions cut 0 bases from V and 1 base from J, with 10 bases between. Germline V CDR1 and CDR2: SGHRS, YFSETQ. CDR3 length: 15 residues.

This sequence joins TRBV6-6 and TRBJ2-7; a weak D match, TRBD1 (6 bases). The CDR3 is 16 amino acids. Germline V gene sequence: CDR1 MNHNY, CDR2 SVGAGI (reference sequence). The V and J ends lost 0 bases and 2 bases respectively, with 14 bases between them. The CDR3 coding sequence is TGTGCCAGCAGTTACTCGGGTCAGGGGCCCACCTACGAGCAGTACTTC. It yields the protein CASSYSGQGPTYEQYF.

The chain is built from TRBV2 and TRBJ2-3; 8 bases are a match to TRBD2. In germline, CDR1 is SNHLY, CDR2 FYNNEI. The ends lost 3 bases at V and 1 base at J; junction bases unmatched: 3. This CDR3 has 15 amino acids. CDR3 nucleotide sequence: TGTGCCAGCAGTGACGGGACTAGACGCACAGATACGCAGTATTTT. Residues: CASSDGTRRTDTQYF.

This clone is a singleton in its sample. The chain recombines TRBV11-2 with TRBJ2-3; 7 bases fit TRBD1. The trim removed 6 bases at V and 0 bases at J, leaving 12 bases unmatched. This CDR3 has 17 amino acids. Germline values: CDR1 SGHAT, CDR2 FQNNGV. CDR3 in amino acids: CASRITAGGGSTDTQYF. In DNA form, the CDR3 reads TGTGCCAGCAGGATCACCGCAGGGGGTGGTAGCACAGATACGCAGTATTTT.

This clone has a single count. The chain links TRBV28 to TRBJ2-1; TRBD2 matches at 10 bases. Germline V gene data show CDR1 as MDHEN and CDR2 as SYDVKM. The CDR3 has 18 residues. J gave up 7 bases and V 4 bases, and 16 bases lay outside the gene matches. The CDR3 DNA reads TGTGCCAGCAGTTATCCCGCAGGGCTAGCGGGAGATTTGAATGAGCAGTTCTTC. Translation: CASSYPAGLAGDLNEQFF.

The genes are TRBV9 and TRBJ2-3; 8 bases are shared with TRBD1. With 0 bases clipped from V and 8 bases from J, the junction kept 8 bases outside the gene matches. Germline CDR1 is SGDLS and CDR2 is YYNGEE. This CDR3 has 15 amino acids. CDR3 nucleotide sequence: TGTGCCAGCAGCGTAGCTGAGTCACAGGGGGGTACGCAGTATTTT. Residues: CASSVAESQGGTQYF.

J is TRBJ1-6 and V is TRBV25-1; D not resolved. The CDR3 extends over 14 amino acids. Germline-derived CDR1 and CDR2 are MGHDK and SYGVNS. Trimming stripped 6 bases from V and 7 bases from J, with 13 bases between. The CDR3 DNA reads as TGTGCCAGCAGCTACGGGGTGCCCAATTCACCCCTCCACTTT. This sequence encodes CASSYGVPNSPLHF.

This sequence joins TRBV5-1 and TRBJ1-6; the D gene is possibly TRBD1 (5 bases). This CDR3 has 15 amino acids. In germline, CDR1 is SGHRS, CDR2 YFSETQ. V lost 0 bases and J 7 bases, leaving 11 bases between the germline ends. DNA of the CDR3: TGCGCCAGCAGCTTGGTCGGGGGTTGGAATTCACCCCTCCACTTT. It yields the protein CASSLVGGWNSPLHF.

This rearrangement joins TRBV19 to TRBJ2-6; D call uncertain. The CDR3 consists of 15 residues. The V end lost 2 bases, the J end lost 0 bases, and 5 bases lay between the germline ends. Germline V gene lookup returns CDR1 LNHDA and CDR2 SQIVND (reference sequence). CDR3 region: CASSITVSGANVLTF. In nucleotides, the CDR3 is TGTGCCAGTAGTATAACGGTCTCTGGGGCCAACGTCCTGACTTTC.

The CDR3 coding sequence is TGTGCCAGCAGCCCCGTTAGTGGACTAGCGACTGATACGCAGTATTTT. Encoded protein: CASSPVSGLATDTQYF. The chain links TRBV14 to TRBJ2-3; 9 nucleotides line up with TRBD2. Trimming took 4 bases from V and 6 from J; bases not matched to a gene: 11. CDR1 and CDR2 from the germline V gene are SGHDN and FVKESK. This CDR3 contains 16 residues.

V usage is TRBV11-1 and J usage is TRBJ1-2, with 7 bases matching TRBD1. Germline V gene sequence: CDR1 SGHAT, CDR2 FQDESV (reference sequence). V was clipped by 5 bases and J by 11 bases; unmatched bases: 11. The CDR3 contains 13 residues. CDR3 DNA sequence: TGTGCCAGCAGCCCCGGACAGGCTCAAACATACACCTTC. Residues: CASSPGQAQTYTF.

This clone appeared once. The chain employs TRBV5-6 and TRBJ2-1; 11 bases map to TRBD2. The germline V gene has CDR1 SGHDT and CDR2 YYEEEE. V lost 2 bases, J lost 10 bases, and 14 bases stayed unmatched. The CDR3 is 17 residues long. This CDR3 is CASSLQGSGRASREQFF. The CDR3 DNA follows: TGTGCCAGCAGCTTACAGGGTAGCGGGAGGGCGTCGAGAGAGCAGTTCTTC.

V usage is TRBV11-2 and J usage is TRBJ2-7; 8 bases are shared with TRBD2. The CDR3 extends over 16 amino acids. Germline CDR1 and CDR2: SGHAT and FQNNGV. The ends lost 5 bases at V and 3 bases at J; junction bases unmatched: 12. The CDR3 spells CASSPLRLAGRYEQYF. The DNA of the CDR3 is TGTGCCAGCAGCCCCCTCCGGCTAGCGGGCCGCTACGAGCAGTACTTC.

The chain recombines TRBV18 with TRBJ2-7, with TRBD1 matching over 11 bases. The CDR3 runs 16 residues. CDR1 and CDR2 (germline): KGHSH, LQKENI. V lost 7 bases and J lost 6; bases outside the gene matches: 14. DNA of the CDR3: TGTGCCAGCTGCCAGGACTCCGGGGGGACAGGGGGCGAGCAGTACTTC. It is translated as CASCQDSGGTGGEQYF.